A single sample is the source of the 2 T cell receptor beta chains below, sequenced in a study of T-cell reconstitution after alpha-beta-depleted transplantation in children. Researchers prepared the TCRbeta library using unique molecular identifiers, the study reports. TCRdb recomputed calls from the PCR reads with MiXCR, one row per CDR3 protein. Here the sample spans fewer than 150,000 distinct CDR3 sequences, more than 20% being singletons. The specimen comprised PBMCs, mostly from graft donor cells, sampled 180 days after TCRalphabeta/CD19-depleted stem cell transplant. These receptors originate from a male patient between 2 and 10 years old who had a stem cell transplant for chronic granulomatous disease, so the T cells may come from the graft donor.

The chain joins TRBV7-9 to TRBJ2-4; 8 bases agree with TRBD1. The CDR3 length is 17 residues. Germline CDR1 is SEHNR and CDR2 is FQNEAQ (reference sequence). The V and J ends lost 2 bases and 9 bases, in that order; junction bases with no gene match: 15. As DNA, the CDR3 is TGTGCCAGCAGCTTACTGCCCCCGGGGCAGGGGGCAGGCATTCAGTACTTC. Protein: CASSLLPPGQGAGIQYF.

This clonotype was seen ten or more times. The chain employs TRBV12-3 or TRBV12-4 and TRBJ2-1; 8 positions agree with TRBD2. The CDR3 totals 16 residues. V was clipped by 7 bases and J by 2 bases; unmatched bases: 10. The CDR3 DNA follows: TGTGCCAGCACCACTATCCCTAGCGGGCCCTACAATGAGCAGTTCTTC. Translation: CASTTIPSGPYNEQFF.